One T cell receptor (beta chain) is described in this entry. The target antigen is unknown. A much larger clone differs by one base, so this may be a read error. The identical CDR3 is also encoded by other nucleotide sequences in the sample. Only Caucasian adults living in Nashville, Tennessee served as donors. The source of the sample is a study of shared clonotypes between healthy human individuals. Overall study context: For every donor, three CD4 naive, three CD4 memory, two CD8 naive and one CD8 memory plates were used. Whole-study results and caveats: Of the naive CD4 clonotypes, roughly 5.2% were shared across a handful of donors. Lower generation probabilities were found for non-shared clonotypes than for those shared by all four donors.

Trimming left V 0 bases short and J 0 bases short, with 2 bases between. The CDR3 is made up of 13 amino acids. Germline V gene sequence: CDR1 SGDLS, CDR2 YYNGEE. The method was immunoSEQ multiplex PCR; TCRdb's version includes in-frame clones alone and lacks a portion of them. This table has more than 1 million clones, around 78% appearing once. The TCR was taken from a man younger than 35 in good health. Some clones in this sample may be carry-over from other donors' samples. Sequenced sample: memory CD4+ T cells from PBMCs. Subset of the sample: CD45RA-negative fraction. The gene calls are TRBV9 and TRBJ2-3; no reliable D call. The CDR3 coding sequence is TGTGCCAGCAGCGTAGTTAGCACAGATACGCAGTATTTT. It is translated as CASSVVSTDTQYF.